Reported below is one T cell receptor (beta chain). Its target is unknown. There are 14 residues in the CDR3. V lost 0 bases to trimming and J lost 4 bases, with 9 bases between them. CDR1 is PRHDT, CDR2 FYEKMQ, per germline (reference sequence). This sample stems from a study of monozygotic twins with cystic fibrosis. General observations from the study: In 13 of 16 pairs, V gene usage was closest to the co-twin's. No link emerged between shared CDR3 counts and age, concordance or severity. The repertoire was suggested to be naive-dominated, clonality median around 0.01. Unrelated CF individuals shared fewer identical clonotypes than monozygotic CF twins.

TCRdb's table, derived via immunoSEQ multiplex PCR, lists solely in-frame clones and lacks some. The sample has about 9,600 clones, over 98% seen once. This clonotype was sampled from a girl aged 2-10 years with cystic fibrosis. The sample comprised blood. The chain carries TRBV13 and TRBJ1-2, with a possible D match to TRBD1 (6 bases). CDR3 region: CASSLGQGGYGYTF. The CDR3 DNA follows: TGTGCCAGCAGCTTAGGACAGGGAGGCTATGGCTACACCTTC. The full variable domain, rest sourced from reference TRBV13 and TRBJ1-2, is AAGVIQSPRHLIKEKRETATLKCYPIPRHDTVYWYQQGPGQDPQFLISFYEKMQSDKGSIPDRFSAQQFSDYHSELNMSSLELGDSALYFCASSLGQGGYGYTFGSGTRLTVV.